The 26 T cell receptor beta chains below all came from one sample that was sequenced in a study of cytomegalovirus exposure and HLA in healthy donors. The PCR employed 60 Vbeta primers together with 13 Jbeta primers. TCRdb's copy holds only in-frame clones and misses some; the assay was immunoSEQ multiplex PCR. This table holds about 280,000 clones, 85% to 90% found once. What was sequenced was PBMCs. The receptors were gathered from a young woman in good health and CMV-seronegative.

This sequence joins TRBV2 and TRBJ2-1; D is unresolved. Germline V gene sequence: CDR1 SNHLY, CDR2 FYNNEI. V lost 6 bases and J lost 6, with 15 bases in between. The CDR3 has 14 amino acids. CDR3 DNA sequence: TGTGCCAGCAGGACGATATCACAGTCCAATGAGCAGTTCTTC. Protein product: CASRTISQSNEQFF.

The rearrangement links TRBV9 to TRBJ1-1; no clear D gene. CDR3 size: 16 residues. The germline CDR1 and CDR2 sequences are SGDLS and YYNGEE. Trimming cost V 0 bases and J 3 bases, with 15 bases left between them. DNA for the CDR3: TGTGCCAGCAGCGTAGAGGGAGGGAGAAGTGACACTGAAGCTTTCTTT. Translated: CASSVEGGRSDTEAFF.

This chain connects TRBV30 to TRBJ1-2, with 7 bases matching TRBD1. The CDR3 has 13 amino acids. The V and J ends lost 5 bases and 7 bases, in that order; junction bases with no gene match: 10. The germline CDR1 and CDR2 sequences are GTSNPN and SVGIG (reference sequence). The CDR3 region has the DNA TGTGCCTGGCAGGGGGGCGCGTACTTTGGCTACACCTTC. Encoded protein: CAWQGGAYFGYTF.

V is TRBV6-1 and J is TRBJ2-7; 10 nucleotides align to TRBD2. The length of the CDR3 is 16 residues. Germline V CDR1 and CDR2: MNHNS, SASEGT. V was clipped by 0 bases and J by 4 bases; unmatched bases: 6. The CDR3 region has the DNA TGTGCCAGCAGTGAAGCGCTCAGCGGGGGGGGGTACGAGCAGTACTTC. This codes for CASSEALSGGGYEQYF.

The rearrangement joins TRBV9 to TRBJ2-1, with a weak D call TRBD1 (6 bases). Trimming pared 2 bases from V and 9 bases from J, leaving 12 bases between. Germline CDR1 and CDR2: SGDLS and YYNGEE. The CDR3 loop spans 13 amino acids. This CDR3 reads CASSVQQGGEQFF. DNA of the CDR3: TGTGCCAGCAGCGTGCAACAAGGGGGTGAGCAGTTCTTC.

The V call is TRBV7-6, the J call TRBJ2-1; TRBD2 matches at 13 bases. V was clipped by 1 base and J by 9 bases; unmatched bases: 6. This CDR3 comprises 16 residues. Germline lookup yields CDR1 SGHVS and CDR2 FNYEAQ. The CDR3 sequence: CASSLEGLAGDGEQFF. The CDR3 region has the DNA TGTGCCAGCAGCTTAGAAGGACTAGCGGGGGATGGTGAGCAGTTCTTC. Drawing the rest from reference TRBV7-6 and TRBJ2-1, the complete variable domain is GAGVSQSPRYKVTKRGQDVALRCDPISGHVSLYWYRQALGQGPEFLTYFNYEAQQDKSGLPNDRFSAERPEGSISTLTIQRTEQRDSAMYRCASSLEGLAGDGEQFFGPGTRLTVL.

The CDR3 DNA reads as TGTGCCTGGAGTGCGGACAGGGCGGACGAGCAGTACTTC. Residues: CAWSADRADEQYF. This chain joins TRBV30 and TRBJ2-7; 8 nucleotides align to TRBD1. The CDR3 loop spans 13 amino acids. Germline assignment: CDR1 GTSNPN and CDR2 SVGIG (reference sequence). The V and J ends lost 1 base and 5 bases, in that order; junction bases with no gene match: 4.

For the CDR3, the DNA is TGTGCCAGTAGTACAATGGGGGGGGCGAACACCGGGGAGCTGTTTTTT. Protein sequence: CASSTMGGANTGELFF. V usage is TRBV19 and J usage is TRBJ2-2; TRBD2 matches 7 bases. The ends lost 4 bases at V and 0 bases at J; junction bases unmatched: 5. CDR1 and CDR2 (germline): LNHDA, SQIVND (reference sequence). The CDR3 has 16 amino acids.

The chain couples TRBV11-1 to TRBJ1-4, with a weak D call TRBD1 (6 bases). Germline CDR1 is SGHAT and CDR2 is FQDESV (reference sequence). Trimming took 5 bases from V and 6 from J, leaving 13 bases between them. This CDR3 contains 14 residues. The CDR3 spells CASSPQGLHEKLFF. In nucleotides, the CDR3 is TGTGCCAGCAGCCCACAGGGTCTTCATGAAAAACTGTTTTTT.

This clone was recorded only once. The V gene is TRBV6-1, the J gene TRBJ1-2, with 9 bases identical to TRBD1. The CDR3 has 12 amino acids. Germline assignment: CDR1 MNHNS and CDR2 SASEGT. Germline trimming cut 6 bases from V and 7 bases from J; bases unmatched to any gene: 3. DNA for the CDR3: TGTGCCAGCAGGGGGACAGGGTTTGGCTACACCTTC. As protein: CASRGTGFGYTF.

V gene TRBV9 combines with J gene TRBJ1-3, with TRBD1 matching 7 bases. Per the germline V gene, CDR1 is SGDLS and CDR2 is YYNGEE. The CDR3 runs to 16 residues. The trim removed 3 bases at V and 0 bases at J, leaving 6 bases unmatched. CDR3 nucleotides: TGTGCCAGCAGCGGCTGGGGACAGCTCTCTGGAAACACCATATATTTT. It is translated as CASSGWGQLSGNTIYF.

The gene calls are TRBV6-6 and TRBJ2-1; 10 bases are shared with TRBD1. The J segment lost 9 bases and the V segment lost 5 bases, leaving 10 bases of the junction unmatched. CDR3 size: 15 residues. Germline CDR1 MNHNY, CDR2 SVGAGI (reference sequence). CDR3 in DNA: TGTGCCAGCAGTCAGGGACAGGGGTCCCTTTTTGAGCAGTTCTTC. This gives the protein CASSQGQGSLFEQFF.

The sample holds one count of this clone. The chain links TRBV30 to TRBJ1-1; D is ambiguous. From germline, CDR1 is GTSNPN and CDR2 SVGIG (reference sequence). V shed 1 base and J shed 2 bases, with 8 bases lying between them. The CDR3 sequence is 13 residues long. The DNA of the CDR3 is TGTGCCTGGAGTGCCGGAGCCAACACTGAAGCTTTCTTT. Translating it yields CAWSAGANTEAFF.

This chain joins TRBV15 and TRBJ2-1; 13 bases agree with TRBD2. Germline V gene data show CDR1 as LNHNV and CDR2 as YYDKDF (reference sequence). The CDR3 totals 17 residues. V was pared by 0 bases and J by 9 bases, with 8 bases of the junction left unmatched. The CDR3 sequence: CATSRDRGTSGIPEQFF. The CDR3 DNA follows: TGTGCCACCAGCAGAGACAGGGGGACTAGCGGGATACCTGAGCAGTTCTTC. The entire variable domain, with the rest obtained from reference TRBV15 and TRBJ2-1, is as follows: DAMVIQNPRYQVTQFGKPVTLSCSQTLNHNVMYWYQQKSSQAPKLLFHYYDKDFNNEADTPDNFQSRRPNTSFCFLDIRSPGLGDTAMYLCATSRDRGTSGIPEQFFGPGTRLTVL.

This rearrangement joins TRBV11-2 to TRBJ1-2; D is ambiguous. Germline assignment: CDR1 SGHAT and CDR2 FQNNGV. The CDR3 loop spans 11 amino acids. V was cut by 2 bases and J by 6 bases, with 4 bases left in between. The CDR3 DNA reads TGTGCCAGCAGCTTACGGGATGGCTACACCTTC. This gives the protein CASSLRDGYTF.

V and J are TRBV5-6 and TRBJ2-3; weak D call: TRBD1 (5 bases). CDR1 is SGHDT, CDR2 YYEEEE, per germline. Trimming cost V 4 bases and J 2 bases, with 17 bases left between them. The CDR3 spans 16 residues. The CDR3 loop is CASSPIRTRYTDTQYF. DNA for the CDR3: TGTGCCAGCAGCCCGATAAGGACACGTTACACAGATACGCAGTATTTT.

The CDR3 bases are TGTGCCAGCAGTGCGGGTGCTTACGAGCAGTACTTC. Translated, it gives CASSAGAYEQYF. The chain combines TRBV6-6 with TRBJ2-7; tentative D call: TRBD2 (5 bases). CDR3 length: 12 residues. V lost 5 bases and J 4 bases, leaving 9 bases between the germline ends. The germline gives CDR1 MNHNY, CDR2 SVGAGI (reference sequence).

This chain links TRBV13 with TRBJ2-3; 9 bases line up with TRBD2. The V gene's germline CDR1 is PRHDT and CDR2 FYEKMQ (reference sequence). This CDR3 has 15 amino acids. Trimming took 2 bases from V and 0 from J; bases not matched to a gene: 0. Here the CDR3 DNA reads TGTGCCAGCAGCTTACTAGCGGGGAGCACAGATACGCAGTATTTT. It translates to CASSLLAGSTDTQYF. Full variable domain (rest looked up from reference TRBV13 and TRBJ2-3): AAGVIQSPRHLIKEKRETATLKCYPIPRHDTVYWYQQGPGQDPQFLISFYEKMQSDKGSIPDRFSAQQFSDYHSELNMSSLELGDSALYFCASSLLAGSTDTQYFGPGTRLTVL.

This chain joins TRBV4-1 and TRBJ2-7, with D perhaps matching TRBD1 (5 bases). This CDR3 is 15 amino acids long. CDR1 MGHRA and CDR2 YSYEKL come from the germline V gene. Trimming removed 1 base at V and 0 bases at J, with 10 bases between. The CDR3 sequence: CASSQGQFSSYEQYF. CDR3 bases: TGCGCCAGCAGCCAAGGACAGTTCAGCTCCTACGAGCAGTACTTC.

V gene TRBV25-1 combines with J gene TRBJ2-3; possibly TRBD2 for D (5 bases). CDR3 length equals 13 residues. Trimming stripped 7 bases from V and 2 bases from J, with 10 bases between. Germline V lookup: CDR1 MGHDK, CDR2 SYGVNS. The CDR3 is CASTSGNTDTQYF. As DNA, the CDR3 is TGTGCCAGCACTTCGGGGAACACAGATACGCAGTATTTT.

V gene TRBV23-1 combines with J gene TRBJ1-4; the D gene is possibly TRBD1 (6 bases). TRBV23-1 falls under the ORF class, with uncertain function. The CDR3 is 15 residues long. Trimming shortened V by 3 bases and J by 0 bases, and 8 bases separated the two germline ends. CDR3 region: CASSHRGTTNEKLFF. The CDR3 DNA sequence: TGCGCCAGCAGTCACAGGGGTACAACTAATGAAAAACTGTTTTTT.

The chain employs TRBV9 and TRBJ2-3; 14 bases map to TRBD2. This CDR3 contains 18 residues. CDR1 is SGDLS and CDR2 is YYNGEE in the germline V gene. V lost 5 bases and J lost 4; bases outside the gene matches: 12. Here the CDR3 DNA reads TGTGCCAGCAGTGGTAGGGAGGGGGGACTAGCGGGGGCAGATACGCAGTATTTT. Translated, it gives CASSGREGGLAGADTQYF.

The genes are TRBV9 and TRBJ1-1; perhaps TRBD1 as D (5 bases). The V and J ends lost 3 bases and 1 base respectively, with 10 bases between them. Germline V gene data show CDR1 as SGDLS and CDR2 as YYNGEE. This CDR3 spans 14 amino acids. The CDR3 loop reads CASSATTANTEAFF. CDR3 sequence (DNA): TGTGCCAGCAGCGCCACGACAGCGAACACTGAAGCTTTCTTT.

The gene calls are TRBV2 and TRBJ1-1; 8 nucleotides align to TRBD1. The V gene's germline CDR1 is SNHLY and CDR2 FYNNEI. The CDR3 is 16 residues long. V was pared by 2 bases and J by 3 bases, with 8 bases of the junction left unmatched. The CDR3 nucleotides are TGTGCCAGCAGTGAACAGGGGGCGAGTCTGGACACTGAAGCTTTCTTT. It codes for CASSEQGASLDTEAFF. The variable domain in full, completed from reference TRBV2 and TRBJ1-1, reads EPEVTQTPSHQVTQMGQEVILRCVPISNHLYFYWYRQILGQKVEFLVSFYNNEISEKSEIFDDQFSVERPDGSNFTLKIRSTKLEDSAMYFCASSEQGASLDTEAFFGQGTRLTVV.

In regard to this clone: One junction end does not reproduce the germline sequence, and a read error may be involved. Other DNA sequences in this specimen translate into the identical CDR3. The chain employs TRBV25-1 and TRBJ1-1, with 10 bases matching TRBD1. From germline, CDR1 is MGHDK and CDR2 SYGVNS. The CDR3 runs to 15 residues. The CDR3 DNA is TGTGCCAGCATAAGGGACAGGGGTTTGAACACTGAAGCCTTCTTT. The encoded protein is CASIRDRGLNTEAFF.

This clone has more than one count but fewer than ten. The chain combines TRBV4-1 with TRBJ2-7, with D possibly being TRBD1 (6 bases). From germline, CDR1 is MGHRA and CDR2 YSYEKL. The CDR3 consists of 14 residues. Trimming took off 10 bases at V and 0 bases at J, with 16 bases between the two ends. CDR3 sequence (DNA): TGCGCCACCCGAAGATTGGACAGCTCCTACGAGCAGTACTTC. Translated: CATRRLDSSYEQYF.